This TCR beta chain was observed in a study of T cell responses to AZD1222 COVID-19 vaccine. Turning to the study itself: Samples with a second dose at about 4 or about 12 weeks were pooled together. Study observations and caveats: Vaccine-associated CD4 TCRs spanned spike, dominant at 160-218 and 743-854.

As regards this clone: Its target is not known.

The repertoire was sequenced with immunoSEQ multiplex PCR; TCRdb's copy has only in-frame clones and lacks some. The data show around 83,000 clones, with roughly 88% seen just once and over 8% held by the top ten. V gave up 6 bases and J gave up 10 bases, with 16 bases separating them. Germline lookup yields CDR1 MNHEY and CDR2 SVGAGI. The CDR3 is 14 amino acids. Sequencing used peripheral blood, obtained on day 0 of AZD1222 vaccination. The chain combines TRBV6-5 with TRBJ1-6; D perhaps matches TRBD1 (5 bases). This sequence originates from an adult in good health. The CDR3 nucleotides read TGTGCCAGCAGAATCCCCGGGGGGGGATCACCCCTCCACTTT. It yields the protein CASRIPGGGSPLHF.